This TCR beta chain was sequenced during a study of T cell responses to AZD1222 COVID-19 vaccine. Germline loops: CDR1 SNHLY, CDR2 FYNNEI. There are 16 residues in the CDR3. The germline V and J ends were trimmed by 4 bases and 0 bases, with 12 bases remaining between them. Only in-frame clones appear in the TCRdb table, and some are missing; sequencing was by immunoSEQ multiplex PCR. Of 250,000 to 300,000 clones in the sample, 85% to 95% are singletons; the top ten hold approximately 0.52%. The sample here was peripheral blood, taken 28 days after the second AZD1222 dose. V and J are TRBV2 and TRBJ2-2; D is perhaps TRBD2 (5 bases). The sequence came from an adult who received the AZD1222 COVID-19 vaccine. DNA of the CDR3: TGTGCCAGCAGTGCCAGGACGGGAACGAACACCGGGGAGCTGTTTTTT. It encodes CASSARTGTNTGELFF.